Listed here are 25 T cell receptor beta chains from one sample, sequenced in a study of regulatory T cells in long-lasting Graves disease. The authors built TCR beta libraries using iRepertoire HTBI primers and Arm-PCR of CDR3 regions. One entry per CDR3 protein, called by TCRdb with MiXCR from the multiplex PCR reads. The sample has a few hundred thousand distinct CDR3 sequences, about a quarter seen once; the top ten hold over 25%. Time point indicated: persistent/refractory GD, antithyroid drugs over 5 years with positive TRAb. PBMCs provided the RNA from which the TCR library was made. The sequencing here drew on peripheral blood mononuclear cells (PBMCs), taken when the disease was refractory, from a patient treated with antithyroid drugs. The receptors derive from a female donor with Graves disease.

The table lists this clonotype with a few counts. The chain combines TRBV6-1 with TRBJ2-2; perhaps TRBD1 as D (5 bases). CDR3 length: 14 residues. V shed 8 bases and J shed 4 bases, with 14 bases lying between them. Germline-derived CDR1 and CDR2 are MNHNS and SASEGT. The CDR3 is CASGESGFTGELFF. Here the CDR3 DNA reads TGTGCCAGCGGGGAATCAGGGTTCACCGGGGAGCTGTTTTTT.

This clonotype appeared once. The chain has TRBV3-1 and TRBJ2-6; D unclear. CDR1 and CDR2 from the germline V gene are LGHDT and YNNKEL (reference sequence). V was shortened by 6 bases and J by 0 bases, with 18 bases between the two germline ends. CDR3 length: 18 amino acids. The CDR3 is CASSPSAHPLSGANVLTF. CDR3 coding DNA: TGTGCCAGCAGTCCCTCGGCTCACCCCCTCTCTGGGGCCAACGTCCTGACTTTC.

The chain couples TRBV29-1 to TRBJ2-1; the D gene is possibly TRBD1 (7 bases). CDR1 is SQVTM, CDR2 ANQGSEA, per germline. The CDR3 runs to 13 residues. Deletions cut 6 bases from V and 8 bases from J, with 17 bases between. CDR3: CSVRGASFDEQFF. CDR3 DNA: TGCAGCGTCAGGGGGGCTAGCTTCGATGAGCAGTTCTTC.

The sample holds many counts of this clonotype. V and J are TRBV6-1 and TRBJ2-5; 7 bases map to TRBD1. The CDR3 spans 13 residues. Germline CDR1 reads MNHNS; CDR2 reads SASEGT. Germline trimming cut 6 bases from V and 5 bases from J; bases unmatched to any gene: 6. This chain's CDR3 is CASRPTGLETQYF. Written as DNA, the CDR3 is TGTGCCAGCAGACCGACAGGGTTGGAGACCCAGTACTTC.

Here the CDR3 DNA reads TGTGCCAGCAGGGGGAGGTTCTCGAATCAGCCCCAGCATTTT. Residues: CASRGRFSNQPQHF. The chain links TRBV14 to TRBJ1-5, with no clear D. Germline assignment: CDR1 SGHDN and CDR2 FVKESK. Trimming removed 6 bases at V and 4 bases at J, with 13 bases between. This CDR3 contains 14 residues.

This clonotype was seen more than once but under ten times. The V and J genes are TRBV6-2 or TRBV6-3 and TRBJ1-2; no clear D gene. V was clipped by 5 bases and J by 1 base, with 14 bases between them. This CDR3 contains 15 residues. Germline V gene data show CDR1 as MNHEY and CDR2 as SVGEGT. The CDR3 here is CASSERTAFNYGYTF. The CDR3 coding sequence is TGTGCCAGCAGTGAACGAACAGCTTTTAACTATGGCTACACCTTC.

V is TRBV29-1 and J is TRBJ2-1; TRBD1 might be the D (6 bases). This CDR3 is built from 13 residues. The germline V and J ends were trimmed by 3 bases and 7 bases, with 13 bases remaining between them. Germline V gene sequence: CDR1 SQVTM, CDR2 ANQGSEA. The CDR3 sequence is CSVDSGDTNEQFF. For the CDR3, the DNA is TGCAGCGTTGACTCCGGGGACACTAATGAGCAGTTCTTC.

This clonotype was found many times. One junction end disagrees with the germline gene, perhaps due to a read error. The chain has TRBV5-1 and TRBJ1-1, with D maybe TRBD1 (5 bases). The germline gives CDR1 SGHRS, CDR2 YFSETQ. The CDR3 contains 14 residues. CDR3 DNA sequence: TGTGCCAGCAGTTTAGAAAGGGGTAACACTGAAGCTTTCTTT. This sequence encodes CASSLERGNTEAFF.

The table lists this clonotype with a few counts. The V call is TRBV7-2, the J call TRBJ1-5; 7 bases line up with TRBD1. Germline lookup yields CDR1 SGHTA and CDR2 FQGNSA. V lost 4 bases to trimming and J lost 4 bases; unmatched junction nucleotides: 7. The CDR3 covers 15 residues. Here the CDR3 reads CASSSSTGNNQPQHF. CDR3 in DNA: TGTGCCAGCAGCTCTTCGACAGGGAATAATCAGCCCCAGCATTTT.

This chain links TRBV29-1 with TRBJ1-2; D gene uncertain. CDR1 is SQVTM and CDR2 is ANQGSEA in the germline V gene. This CDR3 has 13 residues. V lost 0 bases and J 8 bases, leaving 13 bases between the germline ends. The CDR3 nucleotides are TGCAGCGTTGAAGACCCGTTGGGAAGCGGCTACACCTTC. Its protein is CSVEDPLGSGYTF.

In its sample, this clonotype was seen a few times. This rearrangement joins TRBV3-1 to TRBJ2-2; TRBD1 is a possible D gene (6 bases). Trimming removed 7 bases from V and 1 base from J, with 10 bases in between. This CDR3 has 14 residues. CDR1 is LGHDT, CDR2 YNNKEL, per germline (reference sequence). The CDR3 nucleotides read TGTGCCAGCATGATGACAGGGAACACCGGGGAGCTGTTTTTT. Translating gives CASMMTGNTGELFF.

V and J are TRBV29-1 and TRBJ2-5; D not certain. Germline V gene data show CDR1 as SQVTM and CDR2 as ANQGSEA. This CDR3 has 13 residues. V was cut by 4 bases and J by 1 base, with 10 bases left in between. The CDR3 DNA is TGCAGCGTTGCGAGCTTCGTCCAAGAGACCCAGTACTTC. It translates to CSVASFVQETQYF.

V usage is TRBV20-1 and J usage is TRBJ2-1, with TRBD2 identical over 10 bases. The CDR3 contains 15 residues. Germline-derived CDR1 and CDR2 are DFQATT and SNEGSKA (reference sequence). The ends lost 0 bases at V and 2 bases at J; junction bases unmatched: 1. The CDR3 loop is CSARDLAGAYNEQFF. Here the CDR3 DNA reads TGCAGTGCTAGAGATCTAGCGGGAGCCTACAATGAGCAGTTCTTC.

The V and J genes are TRBV7-2 and TRBJ1-1; D may be TRBD1 (6 bases). CDR3 length equals 15 residues. The ends were cut back, 1 base at V and 3 bases at J, with 12 bases in the middle. CDR1 SGHTA and CDR2 FQGNSA come from the germline V gene. The CDR3 reads CASSLVGGAHTEAFF. The CDR3 DNA reads as TGTGCCAGCAGCTTAGTTGGGGGGGCGCACACTGAAGCTTTCTTT.

At least ten counts were recorded for this clonotype. J is TRBJ1-1 and V is TRBV27; D is perhaps TRBD1 (6 bases). This CDR3 is 16 amino acids long. The germline CDR1 and CDR2 sequences are MNHEY and SMNVEV (reference sequence). V was trimmed by 1 base and J by 0 bases, leaving 12 bases between them. CDR3 nucleotides: TGTGCCAGCAGTTTATTCCTGGACAGCGTGAACACTGAAGCTTTCTTT. Translated: CASSLFLDSVNTEAFF.

The chain uses TRBV6-1 and TRBJ1-5; 8 bases are shared with TRBD1. Germline values: CDR1 MNHNS, CDR2 SASEGT. CDR3 size: 20 residues. The ends lost 6 bases at V and 6 bases at J; junction bases unmatched: 25. CDR3 nucleotides: TGTGCCAGCAGGACCTCATCCATGGCCGCGGACAGGGAAAGACGTCAGCCCCAGCATTTT. Amino acids: CASRTSSMAADRERRQPQHF.

The table lists this clonotype with many counts. The chain uses TRBV18 and TRBJ2-5, with 11 nucleotides matching TRBD1. The V and J ends lost 6 bases and 4 bases, in that order; junction bases with no gene match: 7. Looked up from germline, CDR1 is KGHSH and CDR2 is LQKENI. CDR3 size: 15 residues. This CDR3 is CASSTDRGRGETQYF. The CDR3, as DNA: TGTGCCAGCTCCACGGACAGGGGGCGTGGAGAGACCCAGTACTTC.

The chain recombines TRBV19 with TRBJ1-2, with no clear D. Germline values: CDR1 LNHDA, CDR2 SQIVND (reference sequence). CDR3 length: 14 residues. Trimming took 3 bases from V and 4 from J, leaving 12 bases between them. CDR3 amino acids: CASSMDSGSYGYTF. The DNA of the CDR3 is TGTGCCAGTAGTATGGACTCAGGTTCCTATGGCTACACCTTC.

In its sample, this clonotype was seen many times. This sequence joins TRBV28 and TRBJ1-1, with TRBD1 matching over 9 bases. The CDR3 consists of 16 residues. Germline loops: CDR1 MDHEN, CDR2 SYDVKM. Unmatched junction bases numbered 12, after V lost 6 bases and J lost 4 bases. The CDR3 region has the DNA TGTGCCAGCAGCAATACAGGGGGCGCGTTCCGCACTGAAGCTTTCTTT. Residues: CASSNTGGAFRTEAFF. Combining the CDR3 with reference TRBV28 and TRBJ1-1 gives the whole variable domain DVKVTQSSRYLVKRTGEKVFLECVQDMDHENMFWYRQDPGLGLRLIYFSYDVKMKEKGDIPEGYSVSREKKERFSLILESASTNQTSMYLCASSNTGGAFRTEAFFGQGTRLTVV.

This clonotype showed up just a few times. The chain employs TRBV7-9 and TRBJ2-5, with 12 bases aligning to TRBD2. V lost 1 base, J lost 3 bases, and 6 bases stayed unmatched. The CDR3 covers 17 residues. Germline V CDR1 and CDR2: SEHNR, FQNEAQ (reference sequence). The CDR3 bases are TGTGCCAGCAGCTTAGGGTACCGGACTAGCGGGGAAGAGACCCAGTACTTC. Its protein is CASSLGYRTSGEETQYF.

This clonotype was recorded many times. The V call is TRBV12-3 or TRBV12-4, the J call TRBJ2-7, with D maybe TRBD1 (6 bases). This CDR3 has 13 residues. V was shortened by 5 bases and J by 3 bases, with 11 bases between the two germline ends. CDR3 region: CASSITGNYEQYF. The DNA for the CDR3 is TGTGCCAGCAGTATTACAGGGAACTACGAGCAGTACTTC.

The genes are TRBV6-1 and TRBJ1-1, with D possibly matching TRBD1 (6 bases). The CDR3 covers 16 residues. Germline assignment: CDR1 MNHNS and CDR2 SASEGT. The V end lost 4 bases, the J end lost 0 bases, and 15 bases lay between the germline ends. The CDR3 region is CASSGTDKYLNTEAFF. Written as DNA, the CDR3 is TGTGCCAGCAGTGGGACAGACAAATACCTGAACACTGAAGCTTTCTTT.

This clonotype was counted between two and nine times. The chain couples TRBV6-1 to TRBJ2-5; 7 bases are a match to TRBD2. The CDR3 length is 14 residues. Trimming cost V 6 bases and J 3 bases; bases outside gene matches: 7. The germline gives CDR1 MNHNS, CDR2 SASEGT. The CDR3 protein is CASSLAEPKETQYF. CDR3 in DNA: TGTGCCAGCAGCCTAGCGGAACCTAAAGAGACCCAGTACTTC.

This clonotype was counted many times. The chain's CDR3 is CASSQDTGRPSIQYF. CDR3 in DNA: TGCGCCAGCAGCCAAGATACGGGCAGGCCTAGCATTCAGTACTTC. The rearrangement links TRBV4-1 to TRBJ2-4; D unresolved. Germline assignment: CDR1 MGHRA and CDR2 YSYEKL. This CDR3 spans 15 amino acids. V was trimmed by 0 bases and J by 9 bases, leaving 15 bases between them.

V gene TRBV27 combines with J gene TRBJ2-1; 13 bases agree with TRBD2. Germline CDR1 and CDR2: MNHEY and SMNVEV (reference sequence). The CDR3 spans 16 residues. V dropped 5 bases and J dropped 7; count of bases not matched to a gene: 8. The CDR3 protein is CASSPLGLAGVNEQFF. In nucleotides, the CDR3 is TGTGCCAGCAGTCCGCTAGGACTAGCGGGAGTTAATGAGCAGTTCTTC.